These T cell receptor beta chains were read from a single sample in a study of cytomegalovirus exposure and HLA in healthy donors. Sequencing was performed with immunoSEQ multiplex PCR; in TCRdb, only in-frame clones are kept and a portion is missing. The sample has about 150,000 clones; 60% to 80% are singletons. The sequenced sample was PBMCs. The source of these receptors is a woman aged 30 to 39 in good health and CMV-seronegative. The conserved cysteine and the conserved F or W are not part of the CDR3 here. Each record gives: V gene, CDR3 length, CDR3 protein.

TRBV2,13,ASSLGGTANTEAF
TRBV18,14,ASSLMTGAIYNEQF
TRBV4-2,16,ASSQGGWKTGLNQPQH
TRBV2,12,ASSEGYTNQPQH
TRBV4-2,14,ASSQEEQQGNEKLF
TRBV7-7,13,ASSLGGVNTGELF
TRBV2,10,ASRAGVYEQY
TRBV2,12,ASSEGGRNYGYT
TRBV5-1,13,ASSLGDTLNTEAF
TRBV7-7,16,ASSLVPGGWQGGQPQH
TRBV14,11,ASSRALYETQY
TRBV5-1,12,ASSLTQGVYGYT
TRBV15,11,ATSTGEGYGYT
TRBV19,14,ASSIQKGASLTEAF
TRBV11-2,13,ASSRSGTGLSEQY
TRBV12-5,15,ASGLVGTPSSYNEQF
TRBV5-1,15,ASSLGDFRGKNTEAF
TRBV29-1,8,SVGTDGYT
TRBV29-1,12,SVERDRESYGYT
TRBV9,12,ASSVGQAPDEQY
TRBV1,15,TSSQDQQPSSGNTIY
TRBV2,12,ASSKWAGGETQY
TRBV9,13,ASSVGVAGMGEQY
TRBV4-2,12,ASKGSSGANVLT
TRBV5-1,14,ASSLRGPANTGELF
TRBV6-6,9,ASSPIETLH
TRBV28,11,ASRSQGAPEAF
TRBV6-5,12,ASTRAFSGNTIY
TRBV7-3,12,ASSSGQGNYGYT
TRBV6-5,14,ASSYLTTGTGTEAF
TRBV12-5,11,ASGRGRDTEAF
TRBV6-4,13,ASSSDRGSYNEQF
TRBV30,12,AWSLGRGLTEAF
TRBV6-5,12,ASSPGQGSYEQY
TRBV27,11,ASSTYREETQY
TRBV27,11,ATAQGAAYEQY
TRBV9,16,ASSVAPGLAGGTDTQY
TRBV6-1,10,ASSDRNYGYT
TRBV5-5,13,ASSLVTGGLETQY
TRBV25-1,13,ASSEGDSLWNGYT
TRBV5-1,12,ASSTGDSYYEQY
TRBV5-6,12,ASSFMSRDQPQH
TRBV19,10,ASSLAGYGYT
TRBV20-1,9,SARGQNEQF
TRBV7-3,12,ASSLGLSTDTQY
TRBV19,11,ASIGTGFYGYT
TRBV2,12,ASTHSLAKNIQY
TRBV19,10,ASAGLADTQY
TRBV2,14,ASSDMAGVHSYEQY
TRBV7-3,12,ASSLTGVNTEAF
TRBV19,12,ASGWTGKNYGYT